This TCR beta chain was retrieved from a study of blood T cell repertoires in COVID-19. At the level of the study: Whether acute or convalescent, the COVID-19 samples came from the United States, Italy and Spain. T cells, B-cell-depleted T cells, or PBMCs supplied cDNA or gDNA.

The repertoire was sequenced with immunoSEQ multiplex PCR; TCRdb's copy has only in-frame clones and lacks some. This table has 100,000 to 150,000 clones, roughly four fifths appearing once. This CDR3 contains 14 residues. The germline V gene encodes CDR1 LNHDA and CDR2 SQIVND (reference sequence). Trimming left V 6 bases short and J 3 bases short, with 12 bases between. The clonotype originates from a woman in her 50s with acute or convalescent COVID-19. Sequencing was done on a sample of peripheral blood. The chain couples TRBV19 to TRBJ1-5, with D perhaps TRBD1 (6 bases). This chain's CDR3 is CASRTGHNNQPQHF. CDR3 sequence (DNA): TGTGCCAGTAGGACGGGACATAACAATCAGCCCCAGCATTTT.